A single T cell receptor beta chain is shown here with its context. The junction and the germline gene differ at one end; a read error may be behind it. Only in-frame clones appear in the TCRdb table, and some are missing; sequencing was by immunoSEQ multiplex PCR. This repertoire shows around 160,000 clones, around 91% found once; its top ten account for around 15%. The CDR3 is 15 amino acids. Per germline, CDR1 SGHAT and CDR2 FQNNGV. The sample is drawn from a study of blood T cell repertoires in COVID-19. This clonotype was sampled from a man in his late teens or twenties with COVID-19, enrolled during active disease. The sequencing input was peripheral blood. V and J are TRBV11-2 and TRBJ1-4; TRBD1 agrees at 9 bases. The chain's CDR3 is CASSGDRGSNEKLLF. In nucleotides, the CDR3 is TGTGCCAGCAGCGGAGACAGGGGGTCTAATGAAAAACTGCTTTTT. The full variable domain, rest sourced from reference TRBV11-2 and TRBJ1-4, is EAGVAQSPRYKIIEKRQSVAFWCNPISGHATLYWYQQILGQGPKLLIQFQNNGVVDDSQLPKDRFSAERLKGVDSTLKIQPAKLEDSAVYLCASSGDRGSNEKLLFGSGTQLSVL.